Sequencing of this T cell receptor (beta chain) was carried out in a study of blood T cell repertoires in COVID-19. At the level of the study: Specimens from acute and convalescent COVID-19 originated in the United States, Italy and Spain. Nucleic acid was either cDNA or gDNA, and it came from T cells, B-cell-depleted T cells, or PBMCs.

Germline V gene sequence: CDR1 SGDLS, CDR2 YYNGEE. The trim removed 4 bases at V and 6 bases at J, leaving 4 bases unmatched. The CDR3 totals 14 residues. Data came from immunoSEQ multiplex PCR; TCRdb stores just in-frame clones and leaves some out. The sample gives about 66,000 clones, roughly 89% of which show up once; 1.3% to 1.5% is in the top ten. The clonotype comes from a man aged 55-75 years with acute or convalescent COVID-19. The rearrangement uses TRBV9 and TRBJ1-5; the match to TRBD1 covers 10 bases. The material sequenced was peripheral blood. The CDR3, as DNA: TGTGCCAGCAGCCGGACAGGGGGGGCTCAGCCCCAGCATTTT. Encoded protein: CASSRTGGAQPQHF.